This T cell receptor beta chain was found in a study of post-analysis software for immune sequencing data. Study-level information: Relapsing-remitting, secondary progressive and progressive-relapsing courses of multiple sclerosis were included. Study-wide results and caveats: Compared with controls, patients had more of about 5 TRBV segments, including TRBV5-6, TRBV5-1 and TRBV20-1. The authors found that F measure strongly co-clustered same-batch samples. People with multiple sclerosis had a significantly lower normalized Chao1 diversity than controls did.

Germline V gene sequence: CDR1 SGHRS, CDR2 YFSETQ. This CDR3 comprises 14 residues. Unique molecular identifiers featured in each of the TCR beta cDNA libraries. Approximately 500,000 cDNA molecules were obtained from about 1 to 10 million T cells. TCRdb re-derived calls from the PCR reads in MiXCR, one entry per CDR3 protein. The sample holds roughly 700,000 distinct CDR3 sequences; about 32% are singletons and the top ten take approximately 0.55%. To note about this clonotype: Its matching antigen is unknown.

Sequenced input: blood. The chain is built from TRBV5-1 and TRBJ2-7, with 8 nucleotides matching TRBD1. The J call may be in error: the DNA end matches TRBJ2-5 better. The receptor was derived from a girl aged 10 to 17 with multiple sclerosis. DNA of the CDR3: TGCGCCAGCAGCCCACAGGGGGAAGGGGAGACCCAGTACTTC. The encoded protein is CASSPQGEGETQYF.